These 25 T cell receptor beta chains share one sample of origin, sequenced in a study of shared clonotypes between healthy human individuals. Naive CD8 cells lacked CD45RO and underwent positive selection for CCR7, leaving out terminally differentiated effector memory CD45RA+ cells. Data came from immunoSEQ multiplex PCR; TCRdb stores just in-frame clones and leaves some out. Found here are around 600,000 clones, 85% to 95% of them singletons; the top ten hold around 0.12%. The sequenced sample consisted of naive CD8+ T cells sorted from blood. All receptors come from a woman aged 30 to 39 in good health.

In its sample, this clone was seen once. This rearrangement joins TRBV7-8 to TRBJ2-7, with TRBD1 matching over 7 bases. The J segment lost 3 bases and the V segment lost 4 bases, leaving 6 bases of the junction unmatched. This CDR3 has 14 amino acids. Germline V gene lookup returns CDR1 SGHVS and CDR2 FQNEAQ. The CDR3 DNA sequence: TGTGCCAGCAGCTATAGGGGGACAGTCTACGAGCAGTACTTC. It codes for CASSYRGTVYEQYF. The full variable domain, rest sourced from reference TRBV7-8 and TRBJ2-7, is GAGVSQSPRYKVAKRGQDVALRCDPISGHVSLFWYQQALGQGPEFLTYFQNEAQLDKSGLPSDRFFAERPEGSVSTLKIQRTQQEDSAVYLCASSYRGTVYEQYFGPGTRLTVT.

This clone has just one count. The chain has TRBV6-1 and TRBJ2-2; 7 bases are a match to TRBD2. Unmatched junction bases numbered 21, after V lost 3 bases and J lost 5 bases. Germline-derived CDR1 and CDR2 are MNHNS and SASEGT. This CDR3 region has 20 residues. The DNA of the CDR3 is TGTGCCAGCAGTGAGGAGTCGGTGGTGAGGGGAGGGCTTCGTACCGGGGAGCTGTTTTTT. It encodes CASSEESVVRGGLRTGELFF.

This clone was seen more than once but under ten times. The CDR3 protein is CASSEDIPYGYTF. The CDR3 DNA follows: TGTGCCAGCAGTGAGGACATTCCTTATGGCTACACCTTC. V usage is TRBV2 and J usage is TRBJ1-2; tentatively, D is TRBD1 (5 bases). Trimming removed 3 bases at V and 5 bases at J, with 10 bases between. Germline V gene data show CDR1 as SNHLY and CDR2 as FYNNEI. This CDR3 region has 13 residues.

The rearrangement joins TRBV28 to TRBJ2-7; D remains unclear. V was cut by 6 bases and J by 1 base, with 10 bases left in between. This CDR3 has 13 amino acids. Germline CDR1 MDHEN, CDR2 SYDVKM. Written as DNA, the CDR3 is TGTGCCAGCAGCCTCGCGGCTTCCTACGAGCAGTACTTC. This translates into CASSLAASYEQYF.

The chain uses TRBV7-6 and TRBJ2-7, with TRBD2 matching over 9 bases. CDR3 length equals 15 residues. Losses at the gene ends were 3 bases for V and 0 bases for J; bases not matched to a gene: 3. CDR1 SGHVS and CDR2 FNYEAQ come from the germline V gene. This CDR3 reads CASSFSSGSSYEQYF. Written as DNA, the CDR3 is TGTGCCAGCAGCTTTAGTAGCGGGAGCTCCTACGAGCAGTACTTC.

This chain connects TRBV6-6 to TRBJ1-2; D ambiguous. Germline CDR1 MNHNY, CDR2 SVGAGI (reference sequence). Trimming cost V 2 bases and J 4 bases, with 8 bases left between them. The CDR3 is made up of 13 amino acids. This chain's CDR3 is CASSYTVAYGYTF. The DNA for the CDR3 is TGTGCCAGCAGTTACACAGTCGCCTATGGCTACACCTTC.

In nucleotides, the CDR3 is TGTGCCAGCAGCTTAGCCATACCGGGACAGATTAACGAGCAGTACTTC. Protein sequence: CASSLAIPGQINEQYF. The V and J genes are TRBV7-9 and TRBJ2-7; the match to TRBD1 covers 7 bases. Germline V gene lookup returns CDR1 SEHNR and CDR2 FQNEAQ (reference sequence). The CDR3 loop spans 16 amino acids. Trimming at V came to 0 bases and at J to 5 bases, leaving 10 bases not matched to a gene.

The chain is built from TRBV19 and TRBJ2-2; TRBD2 agrees at 8 bases. The V gene end was trimmed by 0 bases and the J gene end by 5 bases; junction bases not matched to a gene: 8. This CDR3 has 17 amino acids. Germline V CDR1 and CDR2: LNHDA, SQIVND (reference sequence). CDR3 loop: CASSIDADGRGTGELFF. In nucleotides, the CDR3 is TGTGCCAGTAGTATAGATGCAGACGGGAGGGGAACCGGGGAGCTGTTTTTT.

J is TRBJ1-1 and V is TRBV2; 7 bases fit TRBD1. V trimming: 7 bases; J trimming: 7 bases; junction bases outside the gene matches: 3. The germline V gene encodes CDR1 SNHLY and CDR2 FYNNEI. This CDR3 comprises 11 residues. The CDR3 region is CASIGTVEAFF. In nucleotides, the CDR3 is TGTGCCAGCATCGGGACAGTTGAAGCTTTCTTT.

The chain recombines TRBV7-4 with TRBJ2-5, with D possibly being TRBD2 (5 bases). Germline-derived CDR1 and CDR2 are SGHVT and SQSDAQ. V was pared by 5 bases and J by 3 bases, with 16 bases between. This CDR3 has 15 amino acids. The CDR3 DNA is TGTGCCAGCAGCCCCCTCAGGAGGTCAGAAGAGACCCAGTACTTC. Amino acid sequence: CASSPLRRSEETQYF.

J is TRBJ2-2 and V is TRBV5-4; 7 nucleotides agree with TRBD2. V was pared by 4 bases and J by 7 bases, with 16 bases of the junction left unmatched. Germline V lookup: CDR1 SGHNT, CDR2 YYREEE (reference sequence). There are 17 residues in the CDR3. CDR3 sequence (DNA): TGTGCCAGCAGCGAGAGGACTTTGGGGGGGTCCAGCGGGGAGCTGTTTTTT. Translation gives CASSERTLGGSSGELFF.

The V call is TRBV7-6, the J call TRBJ2-3, with TRBD2 matching over 12 bases. The V segment lost 4 bases and the J segment 6 bases; nucleotides outside the gene matches: 11. From germline, CDR1 is SGHVS and CDR2 FNYEAQ. The CDR3 totals 17 residues. The CDR3, as DNA: TGTGCCAGCAGCTCATCTCTAGCGGGAGGGCCTGTGGATACGCAGTATTTT. Residues: CASSSSLAGGPVDTQYF.

With respect to this clone: The junction departs from germline at one end; a sequencing error may be responsible. V and J are TRBV5-1 and TRBJ1-1; no clear D gene. Germline V lookup: CDR1 SGHRS, CDR2 YFSETQ. This CDR3 comprises 13 residues. The CDR3 nucleotides are TGTGCCAGCAGCCCGGGCACAGCTCAACGAGCTTTCTTT. Translated: CASSPGTAQRAFF.

The chain has TRBV5-6 and TRBJ2-3, with no clear D. The CDR3 is 12 amino acids. Germline V gene data show CDR1 as SGHDT and CDR2 as YYEEEE. The V end lost 4 bases, the J end lost 2 bases, and 5 bases lay between the germline ends. CDR3 sequence reads: CASSTLTDTQYF. The CDR3 nucleotides are TGTGCCAGCAGCACCCTCACAGATACGCAGTATTTT.

The rearrangement joins TRBV27 to TRBJ2-7, with TRBD2 identical over 9 bases. This CDR3 comprises 14 residues. V lost 4 bases and J lost 3; bases outside the gene matches: 4. In germline, CDR1 is MNHEY, CDR2 SMNVEV (reference sequence). The CDR3 DNA sequence: TGTGCCAGCAGTTCCGTAGCGGGAGACTACGAGCAGTACTTC. This sequence encodes CASSSVAGDYEQYF.

CDR3: CAIQGQGHYEQYF. In DNA form, the CDR3 reads TGTGCCATCCAGGGACAGGGGCACTACGAGCAGTACTTC. The J gene is TRBJ2-7, the V gene TRBV10-3, with 10 bases aligning to TRBD1. CDR3 length: 13 residues. Per germline, CDR1 ENHRY and CDR2 SYGVKD. Trimming took 8 bases from V and 3 from J; bases not matched to a gene: 4.

V gene TRBV27 combines with J gene TRBJ2-7; 9 nucleotides match TRBD1. V gave up 5 bases and J gave up 6 bases; unmatched junction bases: 11. The germline V gene encodes CDR1 MNHEY and CDR2 SMNVEV (reference sequence). The CDR3 contains 15 residues. CDR3 sequence (DNA): TGTGCCAGCAGTCCACTGGGACAGGGCGTGGGCGAGCAGTACTTC. Protein sequence: CASSPLGQGVGEQYF.

The chain has TRBV11-3 and TRBJ2-1; tentatively, D is TRBD1 (5 bases). This CDR3 comprises 18 residues. Trimming removed 5 bases from V and 4 bases from J, with 24 bases in between. Germline CDR1 SGHNT, CDR2 YENEEA. This CDR3 reads CASSLQPGIPTRYNEQFF. The CDR3 nucleotides read TGTGCCAGCAGCCTACAACCAGGGATCCCCACCAGATACAATGAGCAGTTCTTC.

The chain recombines TRBV7-9 with TRBJ2-5; tentative D call: TRBD2 (6 bases). There are 12 residues in the CDR3. V was shortened by 11 bases and J by 4 bases, with 14 bases between the two germline ends. Germline V gene lookup returns CDR1 SEHNR and CDR2 FQNEAQ (reference sequence). The CDR3 DNA sequence: TGTGCCTCCAGACTAGAGGGAGAGACCCAGTACTTC. It encodes CASRLEGETQYF.

The V gene is TRBV14, the J gene TRBJ1-4; a weak D match, TRBD1 (5 bases). Germline V gene sequence: CDR1 SGHDN, CDR2 FVKESK. This CDR3 has 14 amino acids. With 4 bases removed from V and 5 bases from J, the gap between germline ends came to 11 bases. CDR3: CASSLDSFNEKLFF. As DNA, the CDR3 is TGTGCCAGCAGCCTAGACAGCTTCAATGAAAAACTGTTTTTT.

This clone appeared once. The chain carries TRBV27 and TRBJ2-3; 9 bases fit TRBD2. J gave up 0 bases and V 0 bases, and 1 base lay outside the gene matches. Germline CDR1 reads MNHEY; CDR2 reads SMNVEV (reference sequence). This CDR3 is 16 amino acids long. As DNA, the CDR3 is TGTGCCAGCAGTTTATCCCTAGCGGGAAGCACAGATACGCAGTATTTT. Translated: CASSLSLAGSTDTQYF.

The sample holds one count of this clone. V and J are TRBV6-5 and TRBJ1-1, with D maybe TRBD1 (6 bases). V lost 7 bases to trimming and J lost 3 bases, with 9 bases between them. This CDR3 region has 12 residues. In germline, CDR1 is MNHEY, CDR2 SVGAGI. This chain's CDR3 is CASIGTYTEAFF. CDR3 sequence (DNA): TGTGCCAGCATCGGGACATACACTGAAGCTTTCTTT.

In nucleotides, the CDR3 is TGTGCCAGTACTTATAGTTGGGCGGTTTCTAACTATGGCTACACCTTC. This translates into CASTYSWAVSNYGYTF. The gene calls are TRBV19 and TRBJ1-2, with D unclear. Germline CDR1 reads LNHDA; CDR2 reads SQIVND (reference sequence). V was clipped by 7 bases and J by 0 bases, with 18 bases between them. The CDR3 has 16 amino acids.

V is TRBV5-4 and J is TRBJ2-1; perhaps TRBD2 as D (7 bases). This CDR3 has 12 amino acids. The germline V gene has CDR1 SGHNT and CDR2 YYREEE (reference sequence). Trimming took 3 bases from V and 10 from J, leaving 11 bases between them. The CDR3 loop reads CASSSPGGEQFF. The DNA of the CDR3 is TGTGCCAGCAGCTCTCCGGGGGGCGAGCAGTTCTTC.

The chain uses TRBV2 and TRBJ2-7; TRBD1 aligns across 10 bases. Trimming cost V 8 bases and J 4 bases; bases outside gene matches: 2. The CDR3 covers 12 residues. Germline assignment: CDR1 SNHLY and CDR2 FYNNEI. The CDR3 region is CASGTGVYEQYF. The CDR3 DNA reads as TGTGCCAGCGGGACAGGGGTTTACGAGCAGTACTTC.